Each of the 21 T cell receptor beta chains below was sequenced from the same sample in a study of blood T cell repertoires in COVID-19. The protocol was immunoSEQ multiplex PCR, while the TCRdb copy is restricted to in-frame clones and leaves out a portion. Of 50,000 to 60,000 clones detected, around 86% appear once; the ten largest clones hold 6.9%. The specimen sequenced was peripheral blood. The receptors were sampled from a man between 65 and 85 years old with active COVID-19.

The chain uses TRBV6-1 and TRBJ1-2; a weak D match, TRBD1 (6 bases). The CDR3 extends over 16 amino acids. From germline, CDR1 is MNHNS and CDR2 SASEGT. Trimming cost V 2 bases and J 5 bases, with 18 bases left between them. The CDR3 reads CASSEWTADSGYGYTF. The CDR3 DNA follows: TGTGCCAGCAGTGAATGGACAGCGGATTCGGGGTATGGCTACACCTTC.

This chain uses TRBV6-2 or TRBV6-3 with TRBJ2-3, with D perhaps TRBD1 (6 bases). The CDR3 covers 14 residues. V lost 4 bases and J 3 bases, leaving 11 bases between the germline ends. CDR1 and CDR2 from the germline V gene are MNHEY and SVGEGT. The CDR3 loop reads CASSLDRRTDTQYF. Here the CDR3 DNA reads TGTGCCAGCAGTTTAGACAGGAGGACAGATACGCAGTATTTT.

The table lists this clone with a count of one. V and J are TRBV5-4 and TRBJ1-2, with 8 bases fitting TRBD1. There are 15 residues in the CDR3. Trimming took 2 bases from V and 7 from J; bases not matched to a gene: 10. Germline V gene sequence: CDR1 SGHNT, CDR2 YYREEE (reference sequence). This CDR3 reads CASSFRDRPIRGYTF. In DNA form, the CDR3 reads TGTGCCAGCAGCTTCAGGGACAGGCCGATTCGTGGCTACACCTTC.

This clone was recorded a few times. The chain has TRBV5-5 and TRBJ2-7; 8 bases match TRBD2. This CDR3 spans 13 amino acids. The J segment lost 9 bases and the V segment lost 4 bases, leaving 9 bases of the junction unmatched. Germline loops: CDR1 SGHKS, CDR2 YYEKEE (reference sequence). The CDR3 protein is CASSPGGVRVQYF. DNA for the CDR3: TGTGCCAGCAGCCCGGGAGGGGTTCGGGTGCAGTACTTC.

The V and J genes are TRBV21-1 and TRBJ1-2; TRBD1, the table's D call, was not compared with the DNA. TRBV21-1 is classified as a pseudogene. The length of the CDR3 is 17 residues. The CDR3 DNA reads TGTGCCAGCAGCAAAGAATCAGGGGTCGCGATCTCCTATGGCTACACCTTC. Translated, it gives CASSKESGVAISYGYTF.

The chain employs TRBV6-5 and TRBJ1-1, with 8 bases aligning to TRBD1. Losses at the gene ends were 5 bases for V and 7 bases for J; bases not matched to a gene: 6. This CDR3 has 13 amino acids. Germline V gene data show CDR1 as MNHEY and CDR2 as SVGAGI. The CDR3 bases are TGTGCCAGCAGTCCCAGGACAGGGATTGAAGCTTTCTTT. Its translation is CASSPRTGIEAFF.

This chain joins TRBV10-3 and TRBJ1-5, with D possibly being TRBD1 (5 bases). V was cut by 2 bases and J by 15 bases, with 11 bases left in between. The CDR3 runs 11 residues. CDR1 and CDR2 (germline): ENHRY, SYGVKD. The CDR3 bases are TGTGCCATCAGTGAGGGGGGGGTCCTGCATTTT. The encoded protein is CAISEGGVLHF.

This clone was seen only a few times. The chain joins TRBV4-1 to TRBJ1-5, with D perhaps matching TRBD1 (6 bases). CDR1 MGHRA and CDR2 YSYEKL come from the germline V gene. The CDR3 is made up of 13 amino acids. Trimming cost V 4 bases and J 5 bases, with 9 bases left between them. Here the CDR3 DNA reads TGCGCCAGCAGCCGAAACAGGGATCAGCCCCAGCATTTT. Translated: CASSRNRDQPQHF.

The chain couples TRBV15 to TRBJ2-7; 8 nucleotides line up with TRBD1. CDR3 size: 14 residues. Trimming removed 5 bases from V and 0 bases from J; junction bases left unmatched: 3. Germline V gene sequence: CDR1 LNHNV, CDR2 YYDKDF (reference sequence). DNA for the CDR3: TGTGCCACCAGCGAGGGACAGGCCTCCTACGAGCAGTACTTC. Translation gives CATSEGQASYEQYF. The entire variable domain, with the rest obtained from reference TRBV15 and TRBJ2-7, is as follows: DAMVIQNPRYQVTQFGKPVTLSCSQTLNHNVMYWYQQKSSQAPKLLFHYYDKDFNNEADTPDNFQSRRPNTSFCFLDIRSPGLGDTAMYLCATSEGQASYEQYFGPGTRLTVT.

V is TRBV7-9 and J is TRBJ2-1; a possible D gene is TRBD1 (6 bases). The CDR3 has 14 amino acids. Trimming removed 5 bases from V and 4 bases from J, with 12 bases in between. Germline V gives CDR1 SEHNR, CDR2 FQNEAQ (reference sequence). This CDR3 reads CASSPRTAYNEQFF. In DNA form, the CDR3 reads TGTGCCAGCAGCCCTAGGACAGCTTACAATGAGCAGTTCTTC.

The rearrangement links TRBV5-4 to TRBJ2-7; perhaps TRBD1 as D (5 bases). The V gene's germline CDR1 is SGHNT and CDR2 YYREEE (reference sequence). V was pared by 3 bases and J by 3 bases, with 10 bases between. The CDR3 has 13 residues. CDR3 in DNA: TGTGCCAGCAGCTCGGCACAGGTCTACGAGCAGTACTTC. The encoded protein is CASSSAQVYEQYF.

The chain uses TRBV5-8 and TRBJ2-7; D gene unclear. Germline CDR1 and CDR2: SGHTS and YDEGEE. Trimming removed 3 bases from V and 2 bases from J, with 6 bases in between. This CDR3 has 12 amino acids. CDR3 sequence (DNA): TGTGCCAGCAGCTCTCCCCCCTACGAGCAGTACTTC. This gives the protein CASSSPPYEQYF.

The J gene is TRBJ1-1, the V gene TRBV15, with D uncertain. CDR3 length: 15 amino acids. Germline loops: CDR1 LNHNV, CDR2 YYDKDF (reference sequence). Trimming cost V 4 bases and J 0 bases, with 12 bases left between them. CDR3 bases: TGTGCCACCAGCACCAAGACAAACGTGAACACTGAAGCTTTCTTT. This encodes CATSTKTNVNTEAFF.

The chain carries TRBV2 and TRBJ1-2; 7 nucleotides align to TRBD1. The CDR3 covers 13 residues. The junction had 9 bases not matched to a gene; V was cut back by 9 bases and J by 5 bases. Germline V gene lookup returns CDR1 SNHLY and CDR2 FYNNEI. CDR3 DNA sequence: TGTGCCAGTGTAGGACAGGCAGGTTATGGCTACACCTTC. This translates into CASVGQAGYGYTF.

V is TRBV4-1 and J is TRBJ2-1; 9 bases fit TRBD2. CDR1 and CDR2 from the germline V gene are MGHRA and YSYEKL. V trimming: 1 base; J trimming: 6 bases; junction bases outside the gene matches: 13. CDR3 length: 18 amino acids. The CDR3, as DNA: TGCGCCAGCAGCCAAGGCCCCGCTAGGGCGGGGGGGTCCAATGAGCAGTTCTTC. Translating gives CASSQGPARAGGSNEQFF.

The genes are TRBV11-2 and TRBJ2-3; D unclear. Per the germline V gene, CDR1 is SGHAT and CDR2 is FQNNGV. V lost 5 bases to trimming and J lost 6 bases, with 12 bases between them. The CDR3 is made up of 13 amino acids. The CDR3 sequence is CASSEIPGDTQYF. The CDR3 nucleotides are TGTGCCAGCAGCGAGATTCCCGGTGATACGCAGTATTTT.

The chain joins TRBV18 to TRBJ1-1; D unresolved. The CDR3 is 12 residues long. The V gene lost 6 bases and the J gene lost 8 bases, with 13 bases spanning the gap. CDR1 and CDR2 from the germline V gene are KGHSH and LQKENI. This chain's CDR3 is CASSEAPTEAFF. The CDR3 DNA is TGTGCCAGCTCCGAAGCCCCGACAGAAGCTTTCTTT.

V is TRBV5-1 and J is TRBJ2-5; 8 bases match TRBD2. Per germline, CDR1 SGHRS and CDR2 YFSETQ. V gave up 5 bases and J gave up 2 bases; unmatched junction bases: 14. The CDR3 loop spans 17 amino acids. The CDR3, as DNA: TGCGCCAGCAGTTCGCGCCCGGGGAGCGGGGGACAAGAGACCCAGTACTTC. This encodes CASSSRPGSGGQETQYF.

The CDR3 DNA follows: TGTGCCAGCAGCGTAGGGTCAATGACCCAGGGGCTAAACGAGCAGTACTTC. Amino acids: CASSVGSMTQGLNEQYF. The chain combines TRBV9 with TRBJ2-7, with D perhaps TRBD1 (6 bases). The length of the CDR3 is 17 residues. The V end lost 0 bases, the J end lost 5 bases, and 21 bases lay between the germline ends. The V gene's germline CDR1 is SGDLS and CDR2 YYNGEE.

The rearrangement joins TRBV5-1 to TRBJ2-2; 7 bases map to TRBD2. The CDR3 spans 13 residues. J was trimmed by 2 bases and V by 5 bases; bases with no gene match: 0. The V gene's germline CDR1 is SGHRS and CDR2 YFSETQ. In DNA form, the CDR3 reads TGCGCCAGCAGGGGACTAAACACCGGGGAGCTGTTTTTT. This sequence encodes CASRGLNTGELFF.

The rearrangement joins TRBV7-2 to TRBJ2-4, with 8 positions matching TRBD1. Trimming removed 3 bases from V and 8 bases from J; junction bases left unmatched: 6. Per the germline V gene, CDR1 is SGHTA and CDR2 is FQGNSA. This CDR3 is built from 14 residues. The CDR3 loop is CASSFLQGADIQYF. CDR3 sequence (DNA): TGTGCCAGCAGCTTTCTGCAGGGGGCGGACATTCAGTACTTC.